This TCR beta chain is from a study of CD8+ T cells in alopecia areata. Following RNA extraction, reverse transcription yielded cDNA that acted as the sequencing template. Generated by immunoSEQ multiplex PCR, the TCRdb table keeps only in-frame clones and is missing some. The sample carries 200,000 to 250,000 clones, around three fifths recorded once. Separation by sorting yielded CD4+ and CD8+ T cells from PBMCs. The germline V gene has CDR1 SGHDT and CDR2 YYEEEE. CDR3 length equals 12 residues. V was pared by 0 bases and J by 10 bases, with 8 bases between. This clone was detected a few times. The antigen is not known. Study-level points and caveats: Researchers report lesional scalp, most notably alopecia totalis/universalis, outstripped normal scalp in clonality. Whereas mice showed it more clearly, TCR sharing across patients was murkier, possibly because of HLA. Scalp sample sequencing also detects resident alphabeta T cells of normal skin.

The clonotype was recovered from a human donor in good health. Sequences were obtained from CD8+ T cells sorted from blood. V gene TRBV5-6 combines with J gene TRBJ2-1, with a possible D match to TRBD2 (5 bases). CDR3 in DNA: TGTGCCAGCAGCTTGGGGGAGCAGGAGCAGTTCTTC. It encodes CASSLGEQEQFF.